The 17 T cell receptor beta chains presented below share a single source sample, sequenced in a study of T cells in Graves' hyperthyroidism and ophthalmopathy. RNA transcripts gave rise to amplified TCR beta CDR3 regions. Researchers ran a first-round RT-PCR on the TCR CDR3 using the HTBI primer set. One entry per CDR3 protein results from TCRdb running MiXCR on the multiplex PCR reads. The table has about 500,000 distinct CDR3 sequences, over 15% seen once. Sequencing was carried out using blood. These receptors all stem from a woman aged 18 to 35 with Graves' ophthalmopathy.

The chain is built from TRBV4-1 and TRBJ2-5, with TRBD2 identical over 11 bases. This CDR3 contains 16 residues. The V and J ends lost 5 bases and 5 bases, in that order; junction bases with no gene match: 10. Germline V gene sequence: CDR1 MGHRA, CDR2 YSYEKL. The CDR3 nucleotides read TGCGCCAGCAGCTTTCAAACTAGCGGGAGTGAGGAGACCCAGTACTTC. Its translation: CASSFQTSGSEETQYF.

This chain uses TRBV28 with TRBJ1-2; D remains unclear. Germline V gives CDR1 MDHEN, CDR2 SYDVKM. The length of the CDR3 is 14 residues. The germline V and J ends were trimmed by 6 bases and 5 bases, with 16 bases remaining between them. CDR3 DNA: TGTGCCAGCAGAGAGGGTATAAGGTTATATGGCTACACCTTC. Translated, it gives CASREGIRLYGYTF.

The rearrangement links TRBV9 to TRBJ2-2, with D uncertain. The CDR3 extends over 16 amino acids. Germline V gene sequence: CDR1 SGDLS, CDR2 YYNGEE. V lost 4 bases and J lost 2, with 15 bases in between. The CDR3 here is CASSLSFMANTGELFF. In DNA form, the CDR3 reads TGTGCCAGCAGCCTATCTTTCATGGCTAACACCGGGGAGCTGTTTTTT.

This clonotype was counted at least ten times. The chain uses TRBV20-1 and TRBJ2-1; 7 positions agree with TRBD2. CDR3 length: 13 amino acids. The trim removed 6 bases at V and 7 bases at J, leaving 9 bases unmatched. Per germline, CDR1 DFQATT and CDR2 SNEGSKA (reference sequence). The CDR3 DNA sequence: TGCAGTGCCGCATCGGACGGGAGGAATGAGCAGTTCTTC. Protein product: CSAASDGRNEQFF.

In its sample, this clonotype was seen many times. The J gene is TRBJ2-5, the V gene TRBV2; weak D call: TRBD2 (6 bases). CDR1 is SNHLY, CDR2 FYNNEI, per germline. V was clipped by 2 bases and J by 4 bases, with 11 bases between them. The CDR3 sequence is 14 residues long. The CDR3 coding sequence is TGTGCCAGCAGTGAAAGGCCGGGGGTAGAGACCCAGTACTTC. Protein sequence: CASSERPGVETQYF.

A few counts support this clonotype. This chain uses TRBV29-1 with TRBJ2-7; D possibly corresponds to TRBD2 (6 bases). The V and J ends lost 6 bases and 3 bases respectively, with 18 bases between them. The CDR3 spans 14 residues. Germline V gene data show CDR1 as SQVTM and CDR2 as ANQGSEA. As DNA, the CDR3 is TGCAGCGTCCGAGATGGAGGGAGTGTCTACGAGCAGTACTTC. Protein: CSVRDGGSVYEQYF.

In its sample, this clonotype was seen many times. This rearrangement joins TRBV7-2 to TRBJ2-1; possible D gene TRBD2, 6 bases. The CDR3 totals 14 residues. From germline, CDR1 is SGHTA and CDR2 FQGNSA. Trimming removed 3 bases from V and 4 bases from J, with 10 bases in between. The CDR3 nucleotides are TGTGCCAGCAGCTTGGACTATGGATACAATGAGCAGTTCTTC. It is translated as CASSLDYGYNEQFF.

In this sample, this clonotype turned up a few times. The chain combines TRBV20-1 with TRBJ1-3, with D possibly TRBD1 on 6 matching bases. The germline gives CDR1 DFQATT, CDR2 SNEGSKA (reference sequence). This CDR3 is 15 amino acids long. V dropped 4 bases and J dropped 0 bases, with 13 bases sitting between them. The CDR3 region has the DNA TGCAGTGCTACCAGGGGAAAGCTCTCTGGAAACACCATATATTTT. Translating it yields CSATRGKLSGNTIYF.

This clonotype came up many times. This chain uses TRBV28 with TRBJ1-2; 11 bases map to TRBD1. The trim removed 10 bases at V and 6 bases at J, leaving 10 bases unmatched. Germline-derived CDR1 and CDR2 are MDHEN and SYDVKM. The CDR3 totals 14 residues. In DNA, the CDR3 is TGTGCCACACTCATTGGGGGACAGGGGGATGGCTACACCTTC. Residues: CATLIGGQGDGYTF.

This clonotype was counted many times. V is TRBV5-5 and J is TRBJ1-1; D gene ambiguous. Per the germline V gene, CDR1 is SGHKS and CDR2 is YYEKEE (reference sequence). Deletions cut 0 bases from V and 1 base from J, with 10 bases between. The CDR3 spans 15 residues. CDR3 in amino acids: CASSLASVPNTEAFF. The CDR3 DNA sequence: TGTGCCAGCAGCTTGGCGTCAGTCCCGAACACTGAAGCTTTCTTT.

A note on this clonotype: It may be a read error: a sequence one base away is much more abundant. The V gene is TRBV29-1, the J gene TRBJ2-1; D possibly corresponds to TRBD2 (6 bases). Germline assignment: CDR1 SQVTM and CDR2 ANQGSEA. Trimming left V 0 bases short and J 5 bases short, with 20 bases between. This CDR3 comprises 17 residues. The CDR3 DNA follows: TGCAGCGTTGAAGACCATGTAGCGGTCCTGAGGGACAATGAGCAGTTCTTC. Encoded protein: CSVEDHVAVLRDNEQFF.

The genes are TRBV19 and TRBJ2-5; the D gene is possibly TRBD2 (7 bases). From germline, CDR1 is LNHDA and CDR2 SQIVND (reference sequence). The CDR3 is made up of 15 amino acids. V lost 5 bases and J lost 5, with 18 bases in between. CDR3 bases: TGTGCCAGTAGTGTGGGGGGGGGCCGCGTGGAGACCCAGTACTTC. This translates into CASSVGGGRVETQYF.

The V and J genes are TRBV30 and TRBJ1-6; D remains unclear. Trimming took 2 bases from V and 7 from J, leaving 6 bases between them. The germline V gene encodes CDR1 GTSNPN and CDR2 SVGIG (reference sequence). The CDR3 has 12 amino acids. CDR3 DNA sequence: TGTGCCTGGAGTAATAGAAATTCACCCCTCCACTTT. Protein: CAWSNRNSPLHF. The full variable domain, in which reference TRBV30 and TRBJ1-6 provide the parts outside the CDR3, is SQTIHQWPATLVQPVGSPLSLECTVEGTSNPNLYWYRQAAGRGLQLLFYSVGIGQISSEVPQNLSASRPQDRQFILSSKKLLLSDSGFYLCAWSNRNSPLHFGNGTRLTVT.

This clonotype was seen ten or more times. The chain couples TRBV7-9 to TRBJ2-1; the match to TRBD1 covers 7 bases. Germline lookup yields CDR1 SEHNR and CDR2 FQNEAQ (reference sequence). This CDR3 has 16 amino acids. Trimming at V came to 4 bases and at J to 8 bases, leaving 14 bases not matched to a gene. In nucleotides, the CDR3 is TGTGCCAGCAGCTCGAGTTCACCGACAGGGAGCTATGAGCAGTTCTTC. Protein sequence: CASSSSSPTGSYEQFF.

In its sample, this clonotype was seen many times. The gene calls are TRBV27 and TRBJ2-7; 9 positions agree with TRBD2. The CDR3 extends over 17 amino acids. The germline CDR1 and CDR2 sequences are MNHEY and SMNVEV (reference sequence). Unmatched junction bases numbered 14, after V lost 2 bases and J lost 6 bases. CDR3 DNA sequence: TGTGCCAGCAGTTTAGCCCCCGGGCTAGCGGGATGGCGCGAGCAGTACTTC. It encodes CASSLAPGLAGWREQYF.

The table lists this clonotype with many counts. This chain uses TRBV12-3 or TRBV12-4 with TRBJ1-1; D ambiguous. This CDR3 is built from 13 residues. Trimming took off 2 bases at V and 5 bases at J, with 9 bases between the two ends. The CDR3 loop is CASSLQSRTEAFF. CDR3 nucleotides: TGTGCCAGCAGTTTACAGAGTAGGACTGAAGCTTTCTTT.

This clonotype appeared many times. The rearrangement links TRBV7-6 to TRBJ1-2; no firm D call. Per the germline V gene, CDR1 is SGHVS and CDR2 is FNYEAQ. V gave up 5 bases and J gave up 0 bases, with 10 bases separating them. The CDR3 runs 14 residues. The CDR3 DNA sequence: TGTGCCAGCAGCCCATACGGTGCTAACTATGGCTACACCTTC. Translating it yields CASSPYGANYGYTF.